Listed below are T cell receptor beta chains from one sample, sequenced in a study of blood T cells in healthy people across ages. MiXCR was run by TCRdb on the 5' RACE reads, yielding one entry per CDR3 protein. The repertoire holds about 1.5 million distinct CDR3 sequences, with around 39% as singletons. Sequencing input: blood. The receptors stem from a young woman in good health. Each CDR3 is given with its conserved first and last residue. Fields, in order: D gene, J gene, V gene, clone size, CDR3 DNA, CDR3 protein. A D gene is named only where the DNA matches it firmly. Clone size is shown for a subset of rows, as once, few, many or a class of expanded clone.

d_call: TRBD1; j_call: TRBJ1-6; v_call: TRBV7-2; clone_size: many; cdr3_nt: TGTGCCAGCAGCCTACCAGCAGGGGGTAATTCACCCCTCCACTTT; cdr3_aa: CASSLPAGGNSPLHF
d_call: NA; j_call: TRBJ2-2; v_call: TRBV27; clone_size: few; cdr3_nt: TGTGCCAGCAGTTTATCCCCACAGGGTCTAAGCACCGGGGAGCTGTTTTTT; cdr3_aa: CASSLSPQGLSTGELFF
d_call: NA; j_call: TRBJ2-7; v_call: TRBV7-9; clone_size: few; cdr3_nt: TGTGCCGGCGTAGGGGATCACTACGAGCAGTACTTC; cdr3_aa: CAGVGDHYEQYF
d_call: NA; j_call: TRBJ1-2; v_call: TRBV27; clone_size: NA; cdr3_nt: TGTGCCAGCAGTTTAGGTGTCGGGGCCCATGGCTACACCTTC; cdr3_aa: CASSLGVGAHGYTF
d_call: NA; j_call: TRBJ1-4; v_call: TRBV20-1; clone_size: NA; cdr3_nt: TGCAGTGCGGGGGCCGGGGGTGCTAATGAAAAACTGTTTTTT; cdr3_aa: CSAGAGGANEKLFF
d_call: NA; j_call: TRBJ2-1; v_call: TRBV7-8; clone_size: NA; cdr3_nt: TGTGCCAGCAGCTTGGGGGGAGGGGGTGGCGAGGATGAGCAGTTCTTC; cdr3_aa: CASSLGGGGGEDEQFF
d_call: NA; j_call: TRBJ1-1; v_call: TRBV5-1; clone_size: NA; cdr3_nt: TGCGCCAGCAGCTTGGCCGCTGGGACAATTGGCACTGAAGCTTTCTTT; cdr3_aa: CASSLAAGTIGTEAFF
d_call: NA; j_call: TRBJ2-1; v_call: TRBV19; clone_size: NA; cdr3_nt: TGTGCCAGTAACGGCCGGCCGGGGGCTGGGGGTGAGCAGTTCTTC; cdr3_aa: CASNGRPGAGGEQFF
d_call: TRBD1; j_call: TRBJ2-7; v_call: TRBV6-6; clone_size: NA; cdr3_nt: TGTGCCAGCAGCCCAGCCCGGGACAGCTACTACGAGCAGTACTTC; cdr3_aa: CASSPARDSYYEQYF
d_call: NA; j_call: TRBJ1-1; v_call: TRBV6-5; clone_size: NA; cdr3_nt: TGTGCCAGCATGGGTAGTGACACTGAAGCTTTCTTT; cdr3_aa: CASMGSDTEAFF
d_call: NA; j_call: TRBJ1-1; v_call: TRBV12-3/TRBV12-4; clone_size: few; cdr3_nt: TGTGCCAGCAGGGGCGACAGAAACACTGAAGCTTTCTTT; cdr3_aa: CASRGDRNTEAFF
d_call: TRBD1; j_call: TRBJ2-7; v_call: TRBV5-1; clone_size: NA; cdr3_nt: TGCGCCAGCAGCGATTGGGGACGGGGACAGCTCACCTACGAGCAGTACTTC; cdr3_aa: CASSDWGRGQLTYEQYF
d_call: NA; j_call: TRBJ2-1; v_call: TRBV6-5; clone_size: few; cdr3_nt: TGTGCCAGCAGTCCGGGGGGCAGCGGTCAGGAGCAGTTCTTC; cdr3_aa: CASSPGGSGQEQFF
d_call: TRBD1; j_call: TRBJ2-7; v_call: TRBV4-1; clone_size: NA; cdr3_nt: TGCGCCAGCAGCCAAGGCCCGGGGACAGGGTGGTACGAGCAGTACTTC; cdr3_aa: CASSQGPGTGWYEQYF